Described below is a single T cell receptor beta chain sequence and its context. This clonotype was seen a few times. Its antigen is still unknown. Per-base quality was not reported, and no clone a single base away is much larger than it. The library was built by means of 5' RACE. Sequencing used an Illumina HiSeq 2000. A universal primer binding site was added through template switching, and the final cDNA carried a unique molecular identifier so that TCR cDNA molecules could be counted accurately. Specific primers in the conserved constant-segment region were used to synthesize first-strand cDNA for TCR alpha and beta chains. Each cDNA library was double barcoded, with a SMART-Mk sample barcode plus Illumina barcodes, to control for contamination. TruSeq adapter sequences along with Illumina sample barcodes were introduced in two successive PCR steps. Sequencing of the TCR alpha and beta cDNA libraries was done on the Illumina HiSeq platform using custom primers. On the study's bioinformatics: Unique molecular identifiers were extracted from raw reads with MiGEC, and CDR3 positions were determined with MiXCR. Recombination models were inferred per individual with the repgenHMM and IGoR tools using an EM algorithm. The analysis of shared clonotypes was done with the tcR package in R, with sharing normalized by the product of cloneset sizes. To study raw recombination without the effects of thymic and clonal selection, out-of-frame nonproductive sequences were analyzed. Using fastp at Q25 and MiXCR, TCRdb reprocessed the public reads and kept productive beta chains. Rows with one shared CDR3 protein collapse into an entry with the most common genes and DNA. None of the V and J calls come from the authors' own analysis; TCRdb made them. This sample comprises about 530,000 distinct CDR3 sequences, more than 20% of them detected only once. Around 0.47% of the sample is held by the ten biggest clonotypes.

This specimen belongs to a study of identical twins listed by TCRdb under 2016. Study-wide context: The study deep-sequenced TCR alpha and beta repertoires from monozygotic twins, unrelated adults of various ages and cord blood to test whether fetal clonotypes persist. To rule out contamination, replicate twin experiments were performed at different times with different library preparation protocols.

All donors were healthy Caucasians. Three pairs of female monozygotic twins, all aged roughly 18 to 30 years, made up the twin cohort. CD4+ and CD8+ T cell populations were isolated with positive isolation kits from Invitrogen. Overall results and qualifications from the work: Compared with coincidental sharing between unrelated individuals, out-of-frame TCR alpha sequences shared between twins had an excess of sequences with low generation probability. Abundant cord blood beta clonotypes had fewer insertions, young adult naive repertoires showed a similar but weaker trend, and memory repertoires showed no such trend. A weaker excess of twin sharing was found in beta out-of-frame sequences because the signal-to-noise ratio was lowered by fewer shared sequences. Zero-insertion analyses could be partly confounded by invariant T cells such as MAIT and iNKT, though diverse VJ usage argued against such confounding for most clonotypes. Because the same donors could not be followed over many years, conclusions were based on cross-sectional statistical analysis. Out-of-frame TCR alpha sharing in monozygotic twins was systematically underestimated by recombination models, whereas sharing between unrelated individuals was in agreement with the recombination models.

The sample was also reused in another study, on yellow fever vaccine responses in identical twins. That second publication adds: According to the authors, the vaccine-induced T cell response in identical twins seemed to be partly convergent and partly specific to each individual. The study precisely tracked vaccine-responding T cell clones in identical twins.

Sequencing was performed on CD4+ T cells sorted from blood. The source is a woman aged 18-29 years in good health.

The base sequence is TGCGCCAGCAACAAGTCTCCCGGGTCTAGCGGCGCGTCGGGAACGCAGTATTTT. Its coded protein is CASNKSPGSSGASGTQYF. In this chain, TRBV5-1 is recombined with TRBJ2-3, and 7 junction bases match TRBD2. Its CDR3 holds 18 amino acids, cysteine through phenylalanine. The sequence is cut down to CDR3 DNA, 54 bases in frame from base 1. CDR1 and CDR2 were assigned from the germline V gene as SGHRS and YFSETQ. The germline V and J ends show losses of 6 bases and 9 bases respectively, and no gene match explains 25 bases of the junction.